The T cell receptor beta chain described here comes from a study of beta chain features in type 1 diabetes. Broader study findings: In the patient group, naive, central memory and Treg TCRB repertoires seemed more alike than in the healthy donor group.

Expressed TCRB transcripts were sequenced, since all the RNA that had been isolated was reverse transcribed. Only in-frame clones appear in the TCRdb table, and some are missing; sequencing was by immunoSEQ multiplex PCR. In the table there are under 450,000 clones, around 13% of which are singletons. V gave up 6 bases and J gave up 2 bases, with 15 bases separating them. The CDR3 is 15 amino acids. The germline gives CDR1 MNHNY, CDR2 SVGAGI (reference sequence). This clone was recorded a few times. No antigen is known for it. The source material was naive CD4+ T cells from blood. The sequence came from a man in his thirties or forties in good health. The J gene is TRBJ2-3, the V gene TRBV6-6; D not resolved. The CDR3 is CASRSLLVHTDTQYF. Written as DNA, the CDR3 is TGTGCCAGCAGATCCCTCCTGGTCCACACAGATACGCAGTATTTT.